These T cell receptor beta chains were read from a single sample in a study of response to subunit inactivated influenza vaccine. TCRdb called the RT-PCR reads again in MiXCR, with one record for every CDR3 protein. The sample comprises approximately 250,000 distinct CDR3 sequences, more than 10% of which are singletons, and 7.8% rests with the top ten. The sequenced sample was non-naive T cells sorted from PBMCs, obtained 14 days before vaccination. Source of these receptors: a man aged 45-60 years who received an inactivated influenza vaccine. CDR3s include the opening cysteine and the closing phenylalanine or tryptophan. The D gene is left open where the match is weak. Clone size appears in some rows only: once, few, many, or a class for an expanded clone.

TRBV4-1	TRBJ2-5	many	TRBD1	TGCGCCAGCAGCCACGGGGGACAGGGAGGGGAGACCCAGTACTTC	CASSHGGQGGETQYF
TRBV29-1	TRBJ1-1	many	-	TGCAGCGTTGGCGGTATAAACACTGAAGCTTTCTTT	CSVGGINTEAFF
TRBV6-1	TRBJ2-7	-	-	TGTGCCAGCAGTGAGGCGGGACGCACTTCCTACGAGCAGTACTTC	CASSEAGRTSYEQYF
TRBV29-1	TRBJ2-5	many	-	TGCAGCGTTGAAGTAGGCCGGTCTGGGACTCAAGAGACCCAGTACTTC	CSVEVGRSGTQETQYF
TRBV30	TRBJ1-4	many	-	TGTGCCTGGAGTGGGGTGACAACTAATGAAAAACTGTTTTTT	CAWSGVTTNEKLFF
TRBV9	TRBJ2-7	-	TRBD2	TGTGCCAGCAGCGTTAGTAGCGGGCCCCGCTACGAGCAGTACTTC	CASSVSSGPRYEQYF
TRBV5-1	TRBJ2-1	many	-	TGCGCCAGCAGCTGGAATAGAGGGGATGGTGAGCAGTTCTTC	CASSWNRGDGEQFF
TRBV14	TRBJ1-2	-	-	TGTGCCAGCAGCCAAGGCAGGCTCTCTGGCTACACCTTC	CASSQGRLSGYTF
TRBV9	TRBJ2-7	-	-	TGTGCCAGCAGCGTCGGGGTCTCTCGAAGGGACGAGCAGTACTTC	CASSVGVSRRDEQYF
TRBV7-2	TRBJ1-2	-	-	TGTGCCAGCACCCCGGGACACAACTATGGCTACACCTTC	CASTPGHNYGYTF
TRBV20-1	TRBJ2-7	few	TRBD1	TGCAGTGGAATCGGGACAGGGTGGTACGAGCAGTACTTC	CSGIGTGWYEQYF
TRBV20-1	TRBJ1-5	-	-	TGCTGTGCTAGAGTTTTGTCCCAGGGGTTGGGGGGACAGCCCCAGCATTTT	CCARVLSQGLGGQPQHF
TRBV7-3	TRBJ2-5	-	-	TGTGCCAGCAGCTTAAACCTGAGAGAGACCCAGTACTTC	CASSLNLRETQYF
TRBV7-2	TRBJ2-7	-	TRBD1	TGTGCCAGCAGCTTTCTCCCGGGACAGGGGGCGTGGGAGCAGTACTTC	CASSFLPGQGAWEQYF
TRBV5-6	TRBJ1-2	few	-	TGTGCCAGCAGCTTGGATGGCGGCGCCTATGGCTACACCTTC	CASSLDGGAYGYTF
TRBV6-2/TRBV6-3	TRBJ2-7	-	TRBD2	TGTGCCAGCAGGCCGGGACTAGCGGGCGACGTACGAATTTCGGAGCAGTACTTC	CASRPGLAGDVRISEQYF
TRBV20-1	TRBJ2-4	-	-	TGCAGTGCTATCGGACACCAGGGTTTGGTCATTCAGTACTTC	CSAIGHQGLVIQYF
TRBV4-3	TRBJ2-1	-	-	TGCGCCAGCAGCCAAGACCGGGGACACTACAATGAGCAGTTCTTC	CASSQDRGHYNEQFF
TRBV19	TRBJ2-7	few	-	TGTGCCAGTTCGTCTAAGGGGGTGAATGTACAGTACTTC	CASSSKGVNVQYF
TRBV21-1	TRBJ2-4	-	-	TGTGCCAGCAGCAGAGAACCCGGGACAGGGATGGACAAAAACATTCAGTACTTC	CASSREPGTGMDKNIQYF
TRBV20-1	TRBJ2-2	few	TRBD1	TGCAGTGCTTCTCCACAGGGGGCTGGCGGGGAGCTGTTTTTT	CSASPQGAGGELFF
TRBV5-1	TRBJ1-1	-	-	TGCGCCAGCAGCCCCGGGATTGGCTTAGAAGCTTTCTTT	CASSPGIGLEAFF
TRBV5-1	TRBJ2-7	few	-	TGCGCCAGCAGCTTGGCCGCAGATAGAAACGAGCAGTACTTC	CASSLAADRNEQYF
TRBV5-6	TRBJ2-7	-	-	TGTGCCAGCAGCGCTTTCTCCTACGAGCAGTACTTC	CASSAFSYEQYF
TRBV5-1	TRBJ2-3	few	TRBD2	TGCGCCAGCAGCCTCCGGGCGGGGGGCACCACAGATACGCAGTATTTT	CASSLRAGGTTDTQYF